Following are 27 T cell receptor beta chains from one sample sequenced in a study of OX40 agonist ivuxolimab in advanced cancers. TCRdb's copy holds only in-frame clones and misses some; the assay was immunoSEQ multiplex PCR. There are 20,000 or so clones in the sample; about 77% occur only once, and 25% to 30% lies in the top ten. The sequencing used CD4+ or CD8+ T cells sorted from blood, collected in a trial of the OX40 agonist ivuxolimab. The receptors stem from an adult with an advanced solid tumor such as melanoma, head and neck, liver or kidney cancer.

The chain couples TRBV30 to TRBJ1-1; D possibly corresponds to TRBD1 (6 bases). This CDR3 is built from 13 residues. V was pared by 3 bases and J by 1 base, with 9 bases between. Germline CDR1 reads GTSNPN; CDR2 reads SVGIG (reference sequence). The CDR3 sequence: CAWSTGSNTEAFF. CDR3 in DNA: TGTGCCTGGAGCACAGGGTCGAACACTGAAGCTTTCTTT. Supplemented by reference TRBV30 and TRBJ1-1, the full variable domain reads SQTIHQWPATLVQPVGSPLSLECTVEGTSNPNLYWYRQAAGRGLQLLFYSVGIGQISSEVPQNLSASRPQDRQFILSSKKLLLSDSGFYLCAWSTGSNTEAFFGQGTRLTVV.

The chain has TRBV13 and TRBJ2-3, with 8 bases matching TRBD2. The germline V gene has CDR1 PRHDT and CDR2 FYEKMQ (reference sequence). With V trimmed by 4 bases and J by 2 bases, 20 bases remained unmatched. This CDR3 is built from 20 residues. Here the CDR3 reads CASSSTSRAGGPPHTDTQYF. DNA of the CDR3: TGTGCCAGCAGCTCAACCTCCCGGGCGGGAGGTCCTCCTCACACAGATACGCAGTATTTT.

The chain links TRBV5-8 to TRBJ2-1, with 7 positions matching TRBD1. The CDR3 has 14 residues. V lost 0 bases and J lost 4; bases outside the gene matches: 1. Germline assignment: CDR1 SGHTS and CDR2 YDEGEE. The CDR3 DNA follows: TGTGCCAGCAGCTTGGAACAGGGGTACAATGAGCAGTTCTTC. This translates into CASSLEQGYNEQFF.

DNA for the CDR3: TGCGCCAGCAGCCTTTTTAGCGGGAGATACGAGCAGTACTTC. Protein product: CASSLFSGRYEQYF. The chain combines TRBV4-1 with TRBJ2-7, with 9 bases matching TRBD2. V shed 4 bases and J 4 bases; nucleotides not matched to a gene: 5. The germline V gene has CDR1 MGHRA and CDR2 YSYEKL. The CDR3 consists of 14 residues.

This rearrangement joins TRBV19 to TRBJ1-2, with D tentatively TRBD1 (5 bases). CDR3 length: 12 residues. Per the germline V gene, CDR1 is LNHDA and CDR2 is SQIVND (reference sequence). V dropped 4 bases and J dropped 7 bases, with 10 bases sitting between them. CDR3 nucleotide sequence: TGTGCCAGTAGTAGCACAGGAGCTGGCTACACCTTC. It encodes CASSSTGAGYTF.

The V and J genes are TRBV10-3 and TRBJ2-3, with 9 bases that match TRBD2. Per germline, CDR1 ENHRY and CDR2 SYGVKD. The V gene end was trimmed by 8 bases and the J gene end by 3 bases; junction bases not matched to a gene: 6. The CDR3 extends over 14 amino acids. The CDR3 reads CAISGLAGTDTQYF. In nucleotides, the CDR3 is TGTGCCATCTCGGGACTAGCTGGGACAGATACGCAGTATTTT.

The CDR3 spells CASSPTENSGANVLTF. The CDR3 nucleotides read TGTGCCAGCAGCCCTACAGAAAACTCTGGGGCCAACGTCCTGACTTTC. The genes are TRBV5-6 and TRBJ2-6; D remains unclear. This CDR3 is 16 amino acids long. Trimming shortened V by 4 bases and J by 0 bases, and 11 bases separated the two germline ends. Germline CDR1 and CDR2: SGHDT and YYEEEE.

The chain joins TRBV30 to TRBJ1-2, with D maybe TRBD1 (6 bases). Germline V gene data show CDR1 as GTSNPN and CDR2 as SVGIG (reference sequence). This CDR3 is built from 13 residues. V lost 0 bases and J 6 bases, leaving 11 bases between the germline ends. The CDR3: CAWSVRGGDGYTF. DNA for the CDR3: TGTGCCTGGAGTGTACGGGGGGGCGATGGCTACACCTTC.

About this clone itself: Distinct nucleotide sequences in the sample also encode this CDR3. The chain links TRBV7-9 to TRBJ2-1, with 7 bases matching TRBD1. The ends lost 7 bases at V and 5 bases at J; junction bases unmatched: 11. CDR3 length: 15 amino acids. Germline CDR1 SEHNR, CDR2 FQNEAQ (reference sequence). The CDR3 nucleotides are TGTGCCAGCAACTATTACAGGGGTGGAAACAATGAGCAGTTCTTC. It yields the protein CASNYYRGGNNEQFF. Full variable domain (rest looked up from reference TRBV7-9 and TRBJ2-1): DTGVSQNPRHKITKRGQNVTFRCDPISEHNRLYWYRQTLGQGPEFLTYFQNEAQLEKSRLLSDRFSAERPKGSFSTLEIQRTEQGDSAMYLCASNYYRGGNNEQFFGPGTRLTVL.

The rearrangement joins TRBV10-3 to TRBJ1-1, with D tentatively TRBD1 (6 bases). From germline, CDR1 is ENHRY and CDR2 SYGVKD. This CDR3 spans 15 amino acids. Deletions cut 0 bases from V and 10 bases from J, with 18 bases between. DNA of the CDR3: TGTGCCATCAGTGAGTCGTTAGGGGGGCCTCTTGGAGCTTTCTTT. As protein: CAISESLGGPLGAFF.

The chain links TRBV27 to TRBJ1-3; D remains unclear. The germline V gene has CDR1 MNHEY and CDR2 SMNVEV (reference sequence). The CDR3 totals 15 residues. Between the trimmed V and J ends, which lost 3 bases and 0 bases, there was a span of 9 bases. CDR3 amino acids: CASSFGASSGNTIYF. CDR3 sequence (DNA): TGTGCCAGCAGTTTTGGAGCGAGCTCTGGAAACACCATATATTTT.

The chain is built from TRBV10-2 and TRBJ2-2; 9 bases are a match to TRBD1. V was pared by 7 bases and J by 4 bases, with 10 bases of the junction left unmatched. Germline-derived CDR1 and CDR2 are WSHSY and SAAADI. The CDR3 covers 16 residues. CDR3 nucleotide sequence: TGCGCCAGCATTCCTAGGGACAGGGTGGGCACCGGGGAGCTGTTTTTT. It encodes CASIPRDRVGTGELFF.

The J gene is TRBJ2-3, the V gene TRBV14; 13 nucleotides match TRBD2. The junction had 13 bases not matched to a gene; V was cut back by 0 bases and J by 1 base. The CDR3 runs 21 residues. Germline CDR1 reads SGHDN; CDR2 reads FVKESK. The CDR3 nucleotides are TGTGCCAGCAGCCAAGATTGGAAGGCACTAGCGGGAGGGCGGCGCACAGATACGCAGTATTTT. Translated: CASSQDWKALAGGRRTDTQYF.

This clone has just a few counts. DNA of the CDR3: TGTGCCACCAGCAGGACTAGGTGGGGTGAGCAGTTCTTC. The encoded protein is CATSRTRWGEQFF. The chain recombines TRBV15 with TRBJ2-1; a weak D match, TRBD2 (6 bases). The CDR3 totals 13 residues. The germline V gene has CDR1 LNHNV and CDR2 YYDKDF (reference sequence). Between the trimmed V and J ends, which lost 3 bases and 9 bases, there was a span of 12 bases. Together with reference TRBV15 and TRBJ2-1, the CDR3 gives the full variable domain: DAMVIQNPRYQVTQFGKPVTLSCSQTLNHNVMYWYQQKSSQAPKLLFHYYDKDFNNEADTPDNFQSRRPNTSFCFLDIRSPGLGDTAMYLCATSRTRWGEQFFGPGTRLTVL.

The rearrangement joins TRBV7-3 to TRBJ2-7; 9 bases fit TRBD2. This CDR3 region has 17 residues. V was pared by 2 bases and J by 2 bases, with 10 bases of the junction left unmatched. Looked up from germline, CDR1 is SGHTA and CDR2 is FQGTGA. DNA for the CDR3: TGTGCCAGCAGCTTAGGTCCCCTGAGCGGGGGGACCTACGAGCAGTACTTC. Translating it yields CASSLGPLSGGTYEQYF. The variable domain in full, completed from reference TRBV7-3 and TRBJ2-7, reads GAGVSQTPSNKVTEKGKYVELRCDPISGHTALYWYRQSLGQGPEFLIYFQGTGAADDSGLPNDRFFAVRPEGSVSTLKIQRTERGDSAVYLCASSLGPLSGGTYEQYFGPGTRLTVT.

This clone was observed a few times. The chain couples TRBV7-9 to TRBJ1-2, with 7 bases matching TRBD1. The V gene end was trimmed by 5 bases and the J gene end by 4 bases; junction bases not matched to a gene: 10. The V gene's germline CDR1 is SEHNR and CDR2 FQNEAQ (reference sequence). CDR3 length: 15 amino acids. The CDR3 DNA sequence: TGTGCCAGCAGCCCTGACGCAGGGGGGGTCTATGGCTACACCTTC. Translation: CASSPDAGGVYGYTF.

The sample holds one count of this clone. Here the CDR3 reads CASSQVGENTEAFF. Here the CDR3 DNA reads TGTGCCAGCAGCCAAGTTGGGGAGAACACTGAAGCTTTCTTT. The genes are TRBV7-3 and TRBJ1-1; D gene ambiguous. The CDR3 runs 14 residues. Germline lookup yields CDR1 SGHTA and CDR2 FQGTGA. V lost 5 bases, J lost 1 base, and 11 bases lay in between.

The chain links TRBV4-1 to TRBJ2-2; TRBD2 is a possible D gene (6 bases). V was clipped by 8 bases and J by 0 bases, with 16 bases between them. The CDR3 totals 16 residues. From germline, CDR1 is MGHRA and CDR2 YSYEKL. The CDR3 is CASGRGEQANTGELFF. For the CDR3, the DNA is TGCGCCAGCGGACGCGGGGAGCAGGCGAACACCGGGGAGCTGTTTTTT.

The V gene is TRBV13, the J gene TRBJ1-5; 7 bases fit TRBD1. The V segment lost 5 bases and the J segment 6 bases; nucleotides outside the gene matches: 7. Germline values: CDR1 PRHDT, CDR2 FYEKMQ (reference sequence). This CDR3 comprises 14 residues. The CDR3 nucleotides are TGTGCCAGCAGCCAAGGTACAGGGGTTCAGCCCCAGCATTTT. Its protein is CASSQGTGVQPQHF.

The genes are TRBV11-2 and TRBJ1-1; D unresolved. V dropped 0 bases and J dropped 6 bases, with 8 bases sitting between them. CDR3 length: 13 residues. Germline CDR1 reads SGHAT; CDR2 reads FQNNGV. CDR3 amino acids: CASSLDPSPEAFF. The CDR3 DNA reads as TGTGCCAGCAGCTTAGATCCTAGTCCTGAAGCTTTCTTT.

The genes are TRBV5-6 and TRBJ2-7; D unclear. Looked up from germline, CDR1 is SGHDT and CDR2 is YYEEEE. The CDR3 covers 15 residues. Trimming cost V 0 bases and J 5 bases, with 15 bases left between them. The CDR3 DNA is TGTGCCAGCAGCTTGGTTCAGGTGACGAGGCACGAGCAGTACTTC. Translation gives CASSLVQVTRHEQYF.

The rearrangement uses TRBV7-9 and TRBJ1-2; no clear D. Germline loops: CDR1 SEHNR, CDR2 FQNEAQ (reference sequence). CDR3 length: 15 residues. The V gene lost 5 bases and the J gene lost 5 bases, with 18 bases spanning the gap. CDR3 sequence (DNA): TGTGCCAGCAGCCCTATATCCCCAAAGACATATGGCTACACCTTC. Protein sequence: CASSPISPKTYGYTF.

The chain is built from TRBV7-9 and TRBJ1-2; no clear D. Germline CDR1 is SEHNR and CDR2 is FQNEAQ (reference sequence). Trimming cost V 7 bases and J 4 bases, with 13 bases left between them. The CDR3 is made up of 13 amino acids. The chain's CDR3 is CASTITAVYGYTF. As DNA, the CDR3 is TGTGCCAGCACTATAACCGCGGTCTATGGCTACACCTTC.

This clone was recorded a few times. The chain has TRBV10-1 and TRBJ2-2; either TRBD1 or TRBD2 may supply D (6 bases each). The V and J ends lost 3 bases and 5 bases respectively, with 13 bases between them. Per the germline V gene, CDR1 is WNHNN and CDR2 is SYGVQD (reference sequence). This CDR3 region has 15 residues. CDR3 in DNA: TGCGCCAGCAGTGATGGGGGGCTTGGGACCGGGGAGCTGTTTTTT. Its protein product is CASSDGGLGTGELFF.

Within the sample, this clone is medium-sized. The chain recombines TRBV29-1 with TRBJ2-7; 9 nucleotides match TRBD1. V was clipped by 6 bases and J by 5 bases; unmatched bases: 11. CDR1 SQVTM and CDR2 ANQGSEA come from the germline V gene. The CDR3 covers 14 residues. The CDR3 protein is CSVLGDRETNEQYF. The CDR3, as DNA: TGCAGCGTCCTTGGGGACAGGGAGACCAACGAGCAGTACTTC.

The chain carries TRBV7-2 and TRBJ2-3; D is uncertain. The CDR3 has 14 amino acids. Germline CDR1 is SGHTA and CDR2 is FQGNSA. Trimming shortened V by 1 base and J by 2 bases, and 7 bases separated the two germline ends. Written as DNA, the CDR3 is TGTGCCAGCAGCTTAGGGTTTCACACAGATACGCAGTATTTT. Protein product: CASSLGFHTDTQYF.

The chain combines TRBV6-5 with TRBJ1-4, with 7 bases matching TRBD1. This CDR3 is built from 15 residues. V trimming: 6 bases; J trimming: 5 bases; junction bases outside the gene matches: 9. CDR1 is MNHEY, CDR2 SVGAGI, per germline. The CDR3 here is CASSDRVPFNEKLFF. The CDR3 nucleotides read TGTGCCAGCAGCGACAGGGTCCCGTTCAATGAAAAACTGTTTTTT.